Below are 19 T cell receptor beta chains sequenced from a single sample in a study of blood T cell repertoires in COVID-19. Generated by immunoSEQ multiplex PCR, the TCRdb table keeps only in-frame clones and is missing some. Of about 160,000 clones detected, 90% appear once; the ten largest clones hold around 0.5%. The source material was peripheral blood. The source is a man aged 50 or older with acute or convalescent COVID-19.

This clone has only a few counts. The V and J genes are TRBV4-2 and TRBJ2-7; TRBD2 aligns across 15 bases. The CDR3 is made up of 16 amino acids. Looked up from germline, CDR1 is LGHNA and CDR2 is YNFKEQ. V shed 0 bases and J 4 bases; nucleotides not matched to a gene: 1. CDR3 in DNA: TGTGCCAGCAGCCAAGAGGGACTAGCGGGAGGTTACGAGCAGTACTTC. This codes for CASSQEGLAGGYEQYF.

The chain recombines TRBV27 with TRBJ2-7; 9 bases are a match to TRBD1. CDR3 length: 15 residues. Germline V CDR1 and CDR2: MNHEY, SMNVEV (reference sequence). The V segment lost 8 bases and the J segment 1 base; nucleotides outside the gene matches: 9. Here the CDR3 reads CASVRRGTGSYEQYF. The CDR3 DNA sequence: TGTGCCAGCGTACGGCGCGGGACAGGGTCCTACGAGCAGTACTTC.

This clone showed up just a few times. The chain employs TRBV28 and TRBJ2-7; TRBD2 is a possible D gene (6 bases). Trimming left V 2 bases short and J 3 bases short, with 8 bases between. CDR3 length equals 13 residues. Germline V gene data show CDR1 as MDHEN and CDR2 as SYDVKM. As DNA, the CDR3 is TGTGCCAGCAGTTTAGCCGGGGGCTACGAGCAGTACTTC. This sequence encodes CASSLAGGYEQYF.

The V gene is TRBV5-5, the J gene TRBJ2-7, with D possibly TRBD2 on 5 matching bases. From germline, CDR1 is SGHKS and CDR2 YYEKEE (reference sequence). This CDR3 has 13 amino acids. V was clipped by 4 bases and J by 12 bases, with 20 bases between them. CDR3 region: CASSAGQASQSYF. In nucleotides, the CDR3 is TGTGCCAGCAGCGCGGGTCAAGCGTCTCAGTCGTACTTC.

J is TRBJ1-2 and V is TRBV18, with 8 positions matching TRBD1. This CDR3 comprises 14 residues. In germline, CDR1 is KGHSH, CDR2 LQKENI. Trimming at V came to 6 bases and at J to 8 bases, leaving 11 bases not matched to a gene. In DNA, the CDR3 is TGTGCCAGCTCCCAGGGGGCTGCCAAAACCGGCTACACCTTC. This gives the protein CASSQGAAKTGYTF.

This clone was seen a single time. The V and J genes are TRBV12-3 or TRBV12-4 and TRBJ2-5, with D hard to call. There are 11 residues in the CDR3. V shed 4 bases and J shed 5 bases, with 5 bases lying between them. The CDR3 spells CASSYSETQYF. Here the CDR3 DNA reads TGTGCCAGCAGTTATAGTGAGACCCAGTACTTC.

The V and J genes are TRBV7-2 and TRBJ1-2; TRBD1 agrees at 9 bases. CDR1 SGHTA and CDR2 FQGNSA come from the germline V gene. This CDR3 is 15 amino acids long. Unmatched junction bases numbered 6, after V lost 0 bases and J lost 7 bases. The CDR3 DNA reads TGTGCCAGCAGCTTAGCCGGGACAGGGAATTCTGGCTACACCTTC. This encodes CASSLAGTGNSGYTF.

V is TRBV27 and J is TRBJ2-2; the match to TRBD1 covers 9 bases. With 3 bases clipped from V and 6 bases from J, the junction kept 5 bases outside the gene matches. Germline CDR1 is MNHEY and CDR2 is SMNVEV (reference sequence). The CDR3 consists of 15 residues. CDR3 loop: CASSFGTGKAGELFF. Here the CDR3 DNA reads TGTGCCAGCAGTTTTGGGACAGGGAAGGCCGGGGAGCTGTTTTTT.

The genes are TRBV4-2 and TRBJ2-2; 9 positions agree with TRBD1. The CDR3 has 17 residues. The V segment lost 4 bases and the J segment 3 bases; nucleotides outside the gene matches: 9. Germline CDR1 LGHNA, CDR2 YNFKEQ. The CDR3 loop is CASSPQGDRADTGELFF. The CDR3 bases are TGTGCCAGCAGCCCGCAGGGGGACAGGGCCGACACCGGGGAGCTGTTTTTT.

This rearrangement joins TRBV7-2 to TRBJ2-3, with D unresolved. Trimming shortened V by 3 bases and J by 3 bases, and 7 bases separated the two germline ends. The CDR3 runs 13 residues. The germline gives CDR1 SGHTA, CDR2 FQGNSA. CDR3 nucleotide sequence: TGTGCCAGCAGCTTCAAAACTACAGATACGCAGTATTTT. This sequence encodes CASSFKTTDTQYF.

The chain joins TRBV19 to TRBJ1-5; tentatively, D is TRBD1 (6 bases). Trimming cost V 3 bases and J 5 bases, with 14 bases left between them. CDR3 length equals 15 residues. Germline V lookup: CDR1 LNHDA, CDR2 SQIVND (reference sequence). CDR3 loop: CASSMGQGYHQPQHF. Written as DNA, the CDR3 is TGTGCCAGTAGTATGGGCCAGGGGTATCATCAGCCCCAGCATTTT. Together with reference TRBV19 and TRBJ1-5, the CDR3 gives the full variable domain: DGGITQSPKYLFRKEGQNVTLSCEQNLNHDAMYWYRQDPGQGLRLIYYSQIVNDFQKGDIAEGYSVSREKKESFPLTVTSAQKNPTAFYLCASSMGQGYHQPQHFGDGTRLSIL.

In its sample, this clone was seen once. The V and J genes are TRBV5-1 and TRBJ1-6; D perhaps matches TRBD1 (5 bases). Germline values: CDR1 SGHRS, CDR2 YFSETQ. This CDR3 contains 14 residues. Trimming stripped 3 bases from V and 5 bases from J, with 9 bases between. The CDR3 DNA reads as TGCGCCAGCAGCTCGGGACTGCATAATTCACCCCTCCACTTT. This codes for CASSSGLHNSPLHF.

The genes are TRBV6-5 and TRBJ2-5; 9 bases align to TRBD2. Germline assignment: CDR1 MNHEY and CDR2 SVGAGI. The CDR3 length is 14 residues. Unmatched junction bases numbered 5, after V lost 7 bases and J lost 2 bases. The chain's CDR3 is CASIKREVQETQYF. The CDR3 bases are TGTGCCAGCATTAAGCGGGAGGTTCAAGAGACCCAGTACTTC.

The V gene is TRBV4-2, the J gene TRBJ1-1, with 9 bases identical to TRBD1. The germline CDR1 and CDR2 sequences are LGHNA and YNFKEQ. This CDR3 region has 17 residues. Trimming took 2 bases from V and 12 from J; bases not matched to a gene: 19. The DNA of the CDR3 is TGTGCCAGCAGCCAACATGGAGATATGGGGACAGGGTTCAGGCCTTTCTTT. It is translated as CASSQHGDMGTGFRPFF.

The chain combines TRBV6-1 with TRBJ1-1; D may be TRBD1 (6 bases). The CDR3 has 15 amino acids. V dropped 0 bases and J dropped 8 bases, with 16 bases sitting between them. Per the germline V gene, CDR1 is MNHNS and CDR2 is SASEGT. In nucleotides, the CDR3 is TGTGCCAGCAGTGAAGCGGTACAGGGAAATTGGGAAGCTTTCTTT. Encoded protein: CASSEAVQGNWEAFF.

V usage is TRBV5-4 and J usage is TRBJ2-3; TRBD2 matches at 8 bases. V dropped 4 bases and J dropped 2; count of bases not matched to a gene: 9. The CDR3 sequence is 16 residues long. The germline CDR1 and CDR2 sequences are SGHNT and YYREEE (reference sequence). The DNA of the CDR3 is TGTGCCAGCAGCCGCAGACTAGCGCTGACCACAGATACGCAGTATTTT. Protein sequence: CASSRRLALTTDTQYF.

CDR3 nucleotide sequence: TGTGCCAGCAACGCCCTACTAGCGGGGTACAATGAGCAGTTCTTC. Protein: CASNALLAGYNEQFF. The V call is TRBV5-6, the J call TRBJ2-1; the match to TRBD2 covers 10 bases. CDR3 size: 15 residues. V shed 6 bases and J 4 bases; nucleotides not matched to a gene: 7. Germline values: CDR1 SGHDT, CDR2 YYEEEE. The entire variable domain, with the rest obtained from reference TRBV5-6 and TRBJ2-1, is as follows: DAGVTQSPTHLIKTRGQQVTLRCSPKSGHDTVSWYQQALGQGPQFIFQYYEEEERQRGNFPDRFSGHQFPNYSSELNVNALLLGDSALYLCASNALLAGYNEQFFGPGTRLTVL.

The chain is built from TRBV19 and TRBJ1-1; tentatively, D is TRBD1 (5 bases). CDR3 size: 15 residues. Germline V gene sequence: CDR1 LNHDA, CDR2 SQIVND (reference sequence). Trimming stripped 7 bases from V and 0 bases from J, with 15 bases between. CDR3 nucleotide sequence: TGTGCCAGTACAAAGGGGCACAGCGTGAACACTGAAGCTTTCTTT. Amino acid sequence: CASTKGHSVNTEAFF.

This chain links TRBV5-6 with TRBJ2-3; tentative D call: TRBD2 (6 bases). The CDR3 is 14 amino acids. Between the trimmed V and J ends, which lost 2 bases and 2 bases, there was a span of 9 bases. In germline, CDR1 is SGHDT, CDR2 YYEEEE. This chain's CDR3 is CASSLGTYTDTQYF. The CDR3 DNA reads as TGTGCCAGCAGCTTAGGGACTTACACAGATACGCAGTATTTT.